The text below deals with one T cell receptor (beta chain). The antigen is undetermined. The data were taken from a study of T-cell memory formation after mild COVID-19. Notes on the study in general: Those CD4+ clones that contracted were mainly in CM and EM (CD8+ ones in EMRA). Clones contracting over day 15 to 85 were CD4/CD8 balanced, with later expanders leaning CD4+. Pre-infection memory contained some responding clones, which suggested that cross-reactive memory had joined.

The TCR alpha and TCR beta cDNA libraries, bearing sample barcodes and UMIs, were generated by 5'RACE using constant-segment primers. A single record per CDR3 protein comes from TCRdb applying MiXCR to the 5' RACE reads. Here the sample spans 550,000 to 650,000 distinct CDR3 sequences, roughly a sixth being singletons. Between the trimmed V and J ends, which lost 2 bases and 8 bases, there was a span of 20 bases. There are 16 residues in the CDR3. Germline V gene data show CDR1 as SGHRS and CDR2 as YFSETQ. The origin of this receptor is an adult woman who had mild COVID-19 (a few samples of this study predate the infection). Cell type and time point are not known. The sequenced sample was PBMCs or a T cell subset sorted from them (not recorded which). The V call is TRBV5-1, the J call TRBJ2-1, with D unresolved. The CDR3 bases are TGCGCCAGCAGCTTCCTATCGTATAAAGCCGCGGATGAGCAGTTCTTC. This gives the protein CASSFLSYKAADEQFF.